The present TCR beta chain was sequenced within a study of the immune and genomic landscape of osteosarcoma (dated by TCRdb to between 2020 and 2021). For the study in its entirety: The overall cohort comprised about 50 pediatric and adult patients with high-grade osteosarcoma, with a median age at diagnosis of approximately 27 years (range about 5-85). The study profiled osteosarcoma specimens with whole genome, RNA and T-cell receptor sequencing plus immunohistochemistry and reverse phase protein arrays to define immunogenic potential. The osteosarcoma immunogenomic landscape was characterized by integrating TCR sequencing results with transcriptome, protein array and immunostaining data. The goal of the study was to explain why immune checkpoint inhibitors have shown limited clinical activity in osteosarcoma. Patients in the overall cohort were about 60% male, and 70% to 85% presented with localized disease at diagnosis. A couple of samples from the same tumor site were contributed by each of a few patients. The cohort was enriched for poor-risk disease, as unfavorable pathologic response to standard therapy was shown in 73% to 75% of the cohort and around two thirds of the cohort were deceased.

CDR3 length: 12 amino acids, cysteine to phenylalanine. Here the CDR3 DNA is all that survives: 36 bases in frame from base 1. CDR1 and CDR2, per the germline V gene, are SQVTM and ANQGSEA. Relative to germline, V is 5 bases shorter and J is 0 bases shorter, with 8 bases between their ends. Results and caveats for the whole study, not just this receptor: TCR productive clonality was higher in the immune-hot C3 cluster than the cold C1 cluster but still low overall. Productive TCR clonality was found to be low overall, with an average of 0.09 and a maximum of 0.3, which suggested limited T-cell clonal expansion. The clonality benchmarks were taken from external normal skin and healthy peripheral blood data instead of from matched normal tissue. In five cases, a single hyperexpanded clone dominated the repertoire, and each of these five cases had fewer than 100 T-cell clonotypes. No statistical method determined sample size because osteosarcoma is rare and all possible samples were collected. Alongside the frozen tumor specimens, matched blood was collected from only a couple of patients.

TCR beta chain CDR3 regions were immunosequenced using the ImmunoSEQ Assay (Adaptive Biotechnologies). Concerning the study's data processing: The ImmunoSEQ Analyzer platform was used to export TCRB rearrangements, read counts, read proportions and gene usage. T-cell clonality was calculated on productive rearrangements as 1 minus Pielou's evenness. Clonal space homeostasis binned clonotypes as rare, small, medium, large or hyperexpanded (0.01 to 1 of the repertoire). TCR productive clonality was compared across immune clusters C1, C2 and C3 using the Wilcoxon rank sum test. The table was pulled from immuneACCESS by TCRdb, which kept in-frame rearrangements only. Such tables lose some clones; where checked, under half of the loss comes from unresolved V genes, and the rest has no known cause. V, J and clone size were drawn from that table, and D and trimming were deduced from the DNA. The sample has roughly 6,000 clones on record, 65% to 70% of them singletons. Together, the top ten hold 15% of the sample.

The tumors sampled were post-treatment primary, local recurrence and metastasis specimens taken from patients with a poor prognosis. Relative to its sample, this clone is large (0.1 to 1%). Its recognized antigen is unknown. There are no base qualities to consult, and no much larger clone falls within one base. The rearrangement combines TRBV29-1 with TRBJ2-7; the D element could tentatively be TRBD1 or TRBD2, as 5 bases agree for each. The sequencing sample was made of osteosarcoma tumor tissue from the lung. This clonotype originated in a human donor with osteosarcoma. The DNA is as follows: TGCAGCGTTTGGGACCTCTCCTACGAGCAGTACTTC. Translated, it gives CSVWDLSYEQYF.